Below are 10 T cell receptor beta chains sequenced from a single sample in a study of blood T cell repertoires in COVID-19. Produced via immunoSEQ multiplex PCR; TCRdb's table is partial and in-frame only. The sample gives more than 300,000 clones, 88% of which show up once; 7% to 8% is in the top ten. The specimen was peripheral blood. Receptors were obtained from a woman aged 70 to 79 with COVID-19, enrolled during active disease.

CDR3 in DNA: TGTGCCAGCAGCTTAGGAACAGGGGAGTCTGGGGCCAACGTCCTGACTTTC. This encodes CASSLGTGESGANVLTF. The gene calls are TRBV5-5 and TRBJ2-6, with 7 bases aligning to TRBD1. CDR3 length: 17 amino acids. V lost 2 bases, J lost 1 base, and 6 bases stayed unmatched. Germline lookup yields CDR1 SGHKS and CDR2 YYEKEE (reference sequence).

This clone appeared a few times. This chain connects TRBV18 to TRBJ1-5; D uncertain. The V end lost 2 bases, the J end lost 3 bases, and 5 bases lay between the germline ends. This CDR3 is built from 13 residues. CDR1 is KGHSH, CDR2 LQKENI, per germline. DNA of the CDR3: TGTGCCAGCTCACCAGGGCTCAATCAGCCCCAGCATTTT. Translated: CASSPGLNQPQHF.

For the CDR3, the DNA is TGTGCCAGCGACCGGCGGTCCGCGACCCAGTACTTC. Translating gives CASDRRSATQYF. The chain uses TRBV2 and TRBJ2-5; no clear D. The germline gives CDR1 SNHLY, CDR2 FYNNEI. The CDR3 length is 12 residues. Trimming stripped 8 bases from V and 7 bases from J, with 14 bases between.

This clone was picked up a small number of times. This chain links TRBV19 with TRBJ1-2; D not certain. Germline CDR1 reads LNHDA; CDR2 reads SQIVND (reference sequence). The CDR3 contains 13 residues. The V end lost 1 base, the J end lost 2 bases, and 5 bases lay between the germline ends. CDR3 sequence reads: CASSIARNYGYTF. The CDR3 coding sequence is TGTGCCAGTAGTATAGCCAGAAACTATGGCTACACCTTC.

Of note for this clone: The same CDR3 arises from other DNA sequences in this sample as well. The chain joins TRBV2 to TRBJ1-4; 8 bases fit TRBD1. Per germline, CDR1 SNHLY and CDR2 FYNNEI. This CDR3 contains 15 residues. With V trimmed by 4 bases and J by 1 base, 2 bases remained unmatched. CDR3 bases: TGTGCCAGCAGTGTAACAGGGGGAACTAATGAAAAACTGTTTTTT. Its protein is CASSVTGGTNEKLFF.

This chain uses TRBV7-9 with TRBJ2-7; tentatively, D is TRBD2 (5 bases). CDR3 length equals 13 residues. V was trimmed by 5 bases and J by 0 bases, leaving 8 bases between them. Germline V CDR1 and CDR2: SEHNR, FQNEAQ (reference sequence). This CDR3 reads CASSTGSSYEQYF. Here the CDR3 DNA reads TGTGCCAGCAGCACGGGGAGCTCCTACGAGCAGTACTTC.

The chain couples TRBV21-1 to TRBJ1-2; the DNA was not used to check the table's D call, TRBD1. TRBV21-1 is described as a pseudogene. This CDR3 is 10 amino acids long. The CDR3 DNA reads as TGTGCCAGCAGCGACCGGGACAGGGACTTC. Its translation: CASSDRDRDF.

This chain joins TRBV4-2 and TRBJ1-2, with TRBD1 matching 8 bases. The CDR3 extends over 16 amino acids. Per the germline V gene, CDR1 is LGHNA and CDR2 is YNFKEQ. V dropped 4 bases and J dropped 5; count of bases not matched to a gene: 12. The CDR3 DNA is TGTGCCAGCAGCCCCCGGACAGGGCCAGGAATGTATGGCTACACCTTC. It encodes CASSPRTGPGMYGYTF.

The chain uses TRBV19 and TRBJ1-1; no clear D gene. The CDR3 spans 16 residues. In germline, CDR1 is LNHDA, CDR2 SQIVND (reference sequence). Trimming pared 1 base from V and 0 bases from J, leaving 12 bases between. CDR3 sequence reads: CASSIVLALLNTEAFF. In nucleotides, the CDR3 is TGTGCCAGTAGTATAGTATTGGCCCTCCTGAACACTGAAGCTTTCTTT.

The chain recombines TRBV5-6 with TRBJ2-5, with 11 bases fitting TRBD2. CDR3 length equals 16 residues. The germline V gene encodes CDR1 SGHDT and CDR2 YYEEEE. Trimming cost V 3 bases and J 1 base; bases outside gene matches: 5. The CDR3 region is CASSWRLAGIQETQYF. The CDR3 DNA reads TGTGCCAGCAGCTGGAGACTAGCGGGGATCCAAGAGACCCAGTACTTC.